These 15 T cell receptor beta chains share one sample of origin, sequenced in a study of blood T cell repertoires in COVID-19. Sequencing used immunoSEQ multiplex PCR; TCRdb keeps in-frame clones, though not all of them. The sample includes some 150,000 clones, 70% to 90% of them seen just once. Sequenced: peripheral blood. These receptors were taken from a woman between 65 and 79 years old with acute or convalescent COVID-19.

V is TRBV2 and J is TRBJ1-1; perhaps TRBD1 as D (5 bases). Germline V gene data show CDR1 as SNHLY and CDR2 as FYNNEI. CDR3 size: 13 residues. Trimming removed 6 bases at V and 1 base at J, with 9 bases between. The chain's CDR3 is CASRRDWNTEAFF. For the CDR3, the DNA is TGTGCCAGCAGAAGGGACTGGAACACTGAAGCTTTCTTT.

The chain recombines TRBV6-5 with TRBJ1-6, with D possibly matching TRBD1 (6 bases). The CDR3 consists of 15 residues. The V end was cut by 4 bases, the J end by 8 bases, with 15 bases between. Germline CDR1 MNHEY, CDR2 SVGAGI. The CDR3 sequence: CASSWDTRLDSPLHF. CDR3 sequence (DNA): TGTGCCAGCAGTTGGGACACCCGGTTGGATTCACCCCTCCACTTT.

The rearrangement joins TRBV7-8 to TRBJ1-1, with 8 positions matching TRBD1. Germline V gene lookup returns CDR1 SGHVS and CDR2 FQNEAQ. The length of the CDR3 is 15 residues. J was trimmed by 7 bases and V by 0 bases; bases with no gene match: 7. The CDR3 bases are TGTGCCAGCAGCTTAGCGGGGCCAGGGGGCCTTGAAGCTTTCTTT. Encoded protein: CASSLAGPGGLEAFF.

The V call is TRBV27, the J call TRBJ2-2; 7 nucleotides line up with TRBD1. The CDR3 spans 16 residues. CDR1 is MNHEY, CDR2 SMNVEV, per germline (reference sequence). The ends lost 6 bases at V and 1 base at J; junction bases unmatched: 8. CDR3 bases: TGTGCCAGCAGAGGCTCCAGGACAGGGAACACCGGGGAGCTGTTTTTT. It specifies CASRGSRTGNTGELFF.

CDR3 in amino acids: CASSQYRDRASYGYTF. CDR3 coding DNA: TGCGCCAGCAGCCAATACCGGGACAGGGCATCCTATGGCTACACCTTC. J is TRBJ1-2 and V is TRBV4-1, with 9 bases matching TRBD1. The CDR3 covers 16 residues. Germline V gene data show CDR1 as MGHRA and CDR2 as YSYEKL. After removal of 2 bases from V and 4 bases from J, the junction contained 8 bases not matched to a gene.

The rearrangement joins TRBV2 to TRBJ2-1, with TRBD2 matching 7 bases. The CDR3 spans 16 residues. V lost 6 bases to trimming and J lost 0 bases; unmatched junction nucleotides: 8. Germline V CDR1 and CDR2: SNHLY, FYNNEI. For the CDR3, the DNA is TGTGCCAGCAGATTACACGGGGGGAGCTCCTACAATGAGCAGTTCTTC. Its protein is CASRLHGGSSYNEQFF.

V gene TRBV5-1 combines with J gene TRBJ2-7; TRBD1 might be the D (6 bases). Trimming removed 4 bases at V and 5 bases at J, with 25 bases between. CDR3 length equals 17 residues. Germline V CDR1 and CDR2: SGHRS, YFSETQ. The CDR3 reads CASSPYLDDRNIHEQYF. The DNA for the CDR3 is TGCGCCAGCAGCCCTTACCTCGACGACAGGAATATCCACGAGCAGTACTTC.

The chain has TRBV7-9 and TRBJ2-1; D gene uncertain. This CDR3 contains 16 residues. The germline V gene has CDR1 SEHNR and CDR2 FQNEAQ (reference sequence). V lost 7 bases and J lost 0, with 16 bases in between. The CDR3 region is CASTKTGPSSYNEQFF. The CDR3 DNA is TGTGCCAGCACCAAGACTGGTCCTAGCTCCTACAATGAGCAGTTCTTC.

This clone was seen a few times. The chain joins TRBV7-2 to TRBJ2-5; unclear D gene. V was cut by 4 bases and J by 2 bases, with 8 bases left in between. Germline V lookup: CDR1 SGHTA, CDR2 FQGNSA. CDR3 length: 13 residues. DNA for the CDR3: TGTGCCAGCAGCTCACTCGATCAAGAGACCCAGTACTTC. Amino acid sequence: CASSSLDQETQYF.

This chain links TRBV7-3 with TRBJ2-3; D remains ambiguous. Trimming shortened V by 5 bases and J by 2 bases, and 8 bases separated the two germline ends. The CDR3 has 13 amino acids. Germline V lookup: CDR1 SGHTA, CDR2 FQGTGA. This CDR3 is CASSMSITDTQYF. DNA for the CDR3: TGTGCCAGCAGCATGTCCATCACAGATACGCAGTATTTT. Full variable domain (outside the CDR3, taken from reference TRBV7-3 and TRBJ2-3): GAGVSQTPSNKVTEKGKYVELRCDPISGHTALYWYRQSLGQGPEFLIYFQGTGAADDSGLPNDRFFAVRPEGSVSTLKIQRTERGDSAVYLCASSMSITDTQYFGPGTRLTVL.

The rearrangement joins TRBV4-1 to TRBJ1-5, with a tentative D call TRBD1 (5 bases). Germline-derived CDR1 and CDR2 are MGHRA and YSYEKL. The CDR3 covers 15 residues. V was pared by 0 bases and J by 7 bases, with 13 bases between. The CDR3 coding sequence is TGCGCCAGCAGCCAAGAGGGGCAGGGAAGCCAGCCCCAGCATTTT. Translated, it gives CASSQEGQGSQPQHF.

The chain is built from TRBV6-2 or TRBV6-3 and TRBJ1-5, with D perhaps matching TRBD1 (5 bases). This CDR3 contains 16 residues. Between the trimmed V and J ends, which lost 7 bases and 4 bases, there was a span of 20 bases. Germline V gene lookup returns CDR1 MNHEY and CDR2 SVGEGT. The CDR3 DNA follows: TGTGCCAGCACCCCCGGACGGGGGGGGAATAATCAGCCCCAGCATTTT. The encoded protein is CASTPGRGGNNQPQHF.

The V gene is TRBV6-5, the J gene TRBJ1-6; D possibly corresponds to TRBD1 (5 bases). The CDR3 runs to 14 residues. V shed 2 bases and J shed 7 bases, with 9 bases lying between them. Germline CDR1 reads MNHEY; CDR2 reads SVGAGI. CDR3 region: CASSYGGRNSPLHF. Written as DNA, the CDR3 is TGTGCCAGCAGTTACGGGGGGAGGAATTCACCCCTCCACTTT.

CDR3 protein: CASSRSGGNNNEQFF. CDR3 coding DNA: TGTGCCAGCAGCCGTAGCGGGGGGAACAACAATGAGCAGTTCTTC. This sequence joins TRBV3-1 (or the pseudogene TRBV3-2) and TRBJ2-1, with 10 bases that match TRBD2. CDR1 and CDR2 (germline): LGHDT, YNNKEL (reference sequence). CDR3 length: 15 residues. V gave up 4 bases and J gave up 5 bases; unmatched junction bases: 5.

The V gene is TRBV3-1 (or the pseudogene TRBV3-2), the J gene TRBJ2-7, with 11 bases fitting TRBD2. Germline trimming cut 0 bases from V and 1 base from J; bases unmatched to any gene: 2. CDR3 length equals 16 residues. Germline lookup yields CDR1 LGHDT and CDR2 YNNKEL (reference sequence). The CDR3 DNA is TGTGCCAGCAGCCAAGATAGCGGGGGGGCGTCCTACGAGCAGTACTTC. It is translated as CASSQDSGGASYEQYF.